Listed below are T cell receptor beta chains from one sample, sequenced in a study of blood T cells in healthy people across ages. TCRdb itself ran the 5' RACE reads through MiXCR, one entry per CDR3 protein. The repertoire includes about 670,000 distinct CDR3 sequences, more than 45% of them detected once, and less than 15% sits in the top ten. Input material: blood. The receptor set was obtained from a woman aged 80 or over in good health. The conserved cysteine and the conserved F or W are not part of the CDR3 here. A D gene is named only where the DNA matches it firmly.

TRBV3-1	13	NA	NA	ASSQALRTGGEQY
TRBV12-3/TRBV12-4	13	TRBJ1-1	NA	ASSLYGNMNTEAF
TRBV20-1	16	TRBJ2-6	TRBD2	SARVASGRPSGANVLT
TRBV7-8	13	TRBJ2-7	TRBD2	ASSLSGGVAYEQY
TRBV12-3/TRBV12-4	15	NA	NA	ANSLALVRWGAYEQY
TRBV3-1	12	TRBJ2-1	NA	ASSQEGARGEQF
TRBV20-1	9	TRBJ1-2	NA	SARFGGGYT
TRBV20-1	12	TRBJ2-1	TRBD2	SAILAGTYNEQF
TRBV5-1	19	TRBJ2-4	NA	ASSREGTPTFPNIAKNIQY
TRBV14	12	TRBJ2-1	NA	ASSRASPTNEQF